These 2 T cell receptor beta chains came from one sample sequenced in a study of blood T cells in healthy people across ages (dated by TCRdb to 2013 to 2016). The method was 5' RACE. Sequencing was performed on an Illumina HiSeq 2500. A second PCR of roughly 7 to 12 cycles was run with a J-beta primer mix and a sample-barcoded 5' primer. The public reads were quality trimmed at Q25 with fastp and then assembled into clones with MiXCR by TCRdb, keeping productive beta chains. Merged by CDR3 protein, the rows form single entries marked with the most common genes and DNA. This sample holds about 570,000 distinct CDR3 sequences; over 25% were observed only once. The ten largest clones add up to 3% to 4% of the sample. These data were also filed under a second study, of T cells of mothers and their children.

The sample was blood. The receptors were sampled from a boy between 2 and 10 years old in good health.

Only a few counts were recorded for this clonotype. This chain joins TRBV7-2 and TRBJ2-5; the match to TRBD2 covers 12 bases. Matching the DNA end better, TRBJ2-7 makes the J call doubtful. The CDR3 is made up of 15 amino acids. From germline, CDR1 is SGHTA and CDR2 FQGNSA. The CDR3 region is CASSALGLAGYEQYF. Written as DNA, the CDR3 is TGTGCCAGCAGCGCCCTCGGACTAGCGGGATACGAGCAGTACTTC.

This chain links TRBV12-3 or TRBV12-4 with TRBJ2-5; D is possibly TRBD1 or TRBD2 (5 bases each). The V end was cut by 6 bases, the J end by 1 base, with 12 bases between. This CDR3 has 14 amino acids. The DNA of the CDR3 is TGTGCCAGCAGCCGGCCGGGACGCCAAGAGACCCAGTACTTC. This encodes CASSRPGRQETQYF.